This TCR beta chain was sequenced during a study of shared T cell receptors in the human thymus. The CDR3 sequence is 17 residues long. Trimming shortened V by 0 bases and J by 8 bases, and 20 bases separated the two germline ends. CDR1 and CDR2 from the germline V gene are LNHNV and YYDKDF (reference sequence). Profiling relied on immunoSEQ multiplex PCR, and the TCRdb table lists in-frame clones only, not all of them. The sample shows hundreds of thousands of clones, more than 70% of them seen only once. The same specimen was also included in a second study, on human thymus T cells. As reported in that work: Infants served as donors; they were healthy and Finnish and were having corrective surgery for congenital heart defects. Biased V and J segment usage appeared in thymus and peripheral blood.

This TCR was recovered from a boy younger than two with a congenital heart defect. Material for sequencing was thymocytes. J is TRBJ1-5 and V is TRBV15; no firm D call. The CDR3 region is CATSRDYTTHNGKPQHF. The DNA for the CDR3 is TGTGCCACCAGCAGAGACTACACTACACATAATGGCAAGCCCCAGCATTTT.